The source of this T cell receptor beta chain is a study of cytomegalovirus exposure and HLA in healthy donors. Overall study context: In a previous analysis, some 120 million unique TCR beta sequences were found from roughly 200 million T cells.

In the PCR, 60 Vbeta and 13 Jbeta primers were used. TCRdb keeps only in-frame clones here, not all; method: immunoSEQ multiplex PCR. The table has roughly 150,000 clones, over 75% seen once. Study results and caveats: In a later analysis, common viral pathogens appeared linked to several of the most significant clusters.

Details on this clone: What it binds is unknown.

This TCR derives from a male donor in good health and CMV-seronegative. Sequenced material: PBMCs.

This chain's CDR3 is CASNLRGPNTEAFF. The CDR3 DNA is TGTGCCAGCAATCTTAGGGGGCCGAACACTGAAGCTTTCTTT. The chain employs TRBV6-1 and TRBJ1-1; 7 bases match TRBD1. V lost 7 bases, J lost 1 base, and 6 bases stayed unmatched. This CDR3 is built from 14 residues. Germline CDR1 reads MNHNS; CDR2 reads SASEGT.